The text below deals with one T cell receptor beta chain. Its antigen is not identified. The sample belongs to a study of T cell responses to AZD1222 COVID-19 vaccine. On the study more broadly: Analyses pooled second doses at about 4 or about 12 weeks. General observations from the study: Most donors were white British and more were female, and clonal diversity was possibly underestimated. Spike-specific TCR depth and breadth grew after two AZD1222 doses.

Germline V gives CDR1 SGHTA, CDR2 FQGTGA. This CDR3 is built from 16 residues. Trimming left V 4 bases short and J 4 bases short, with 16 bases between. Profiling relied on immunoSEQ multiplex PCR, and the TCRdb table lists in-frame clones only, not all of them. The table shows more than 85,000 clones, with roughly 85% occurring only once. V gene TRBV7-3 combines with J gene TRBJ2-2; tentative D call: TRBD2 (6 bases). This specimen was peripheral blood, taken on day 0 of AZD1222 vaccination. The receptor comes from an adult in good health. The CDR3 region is CASSSNPGVGTGELFF. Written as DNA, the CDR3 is TGTGCCAGCAGCTCCAATCCGGGAGTTGGCACCGGGGAGCTGTTTTTT. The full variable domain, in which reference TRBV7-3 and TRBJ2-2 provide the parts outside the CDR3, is GAGVSQTPSNKVTEKGKYVELRCDPISGHTALYWYRQSLGQGPEFLIYFQGTGAADDSGLPNDRFFAVRPEGSVSTLKIQRTERGDSAVYLCASSSNPGVGTGELFFGEGSRLTVL.